This record looks at one TCR beta chain sequence and its context. The participants were between roughly 18 and 100 years old and came from 24 US areas. Participants were placed into cohorts based on the clinical history they reported. Two negative PCRs, clearance, or symptom resolution characterized the recovered Cohort 3 donors. Trimming took off 0 bases at V and 7 bases at J, with 11 bases between the two ends. The CDR3 loop spans 14 amino acids. CDR1 is SGDLS and CDR2 is YYNGEE in the germline V gene. This specimen comes from a study of blood T cell repertoires in COVID-19. Original analysis: How many nucleated cells were present was estimated from reference gene primer amplification. Clones were sequenced by immunoSEQ multiplex PCR, and TCRdb holds only the in-frame ones, with some missing. For V, J and clone size, that table is used; D and trimming come from the DNA. The sample yields 300,000 to 400,000 clones, 90% seen once.

The sequence was obtained from a man aged 55 to 70 who had recovered from COVID-19. The rearrangement uses TRBV9 and TRBJ2-1; no clear D. The specimen sequenced was PBMCs or T cells enriched from blood (not recorded which). This chain's CDR3 is CASSVETVGNEQFF. Here the CDR3 DNA reads TGTGCCAGCAGCGTAGAAACAGTTGGTAATGAGCAGTTCTTC.